Shown below are 3 T cell receptor beta chains from a single sample sequenced in a study of blood T cell repertoires in COVID-19. Assay used: immunoSEQ multiplex PCR; TCRdb lists only in-frame clones, some missing. The repertoire includes 100,000 to 150,000 clones, 92% of them detected once, and around 2% sits in the top ten. Source material: peripheral blood. The receptors were sampled from a man aged 45-60 years with COVID-19, enrolled during active disease.

Notes on this clone: The sample holds other DNA sequences that translate to the same CDR3. The CDR3 nucleotides are TGTGCCAGCAGCCGGACGGGAAACACTGAAGCTTTCTTT. It specifies CASSRTGNTEAFF. The genes are TRBV6-5 and TRBJ1-1; D call uncertain. The CDR3 covers 13 residues. Trimming took 6 bases from V and 2 from J, leaving 10 bases between them. Germline V gene lookup returns CDR1 MNHEY and CDR2 SVGAGI.

The chain employs TRBV4-2 and TRBJ2-1; 14 bases align to TRBD2. The CDR3 consists of 16 residues. Losses at the gene ends were 4 bases for V and 5 bases for J; bases not matched to a gene: 4. Germline CDR1 is LGHNA and CDR2 is YNFKEQ. CDR3 nucleotide sequence: TGTGCCAGCAGCCCAGGACTAGCGGGAGGAAACAATGAGCAGTTCTTC. This codes for CASSPGLAGGNNEQFF.

V gene TRBV9 combines with J gene TRBJ1-5; TRBD1 is a possible D gene (6 bases). CDR3 length: 16 residues. Trimming removed 4 bases at V and 6 bases at J, with 20 bases between. Germline loops: CDR1 SGDLS, CDR2 YYNGEE. CDR3 residues: CASSNKSDRLSQPQHF. CDR3 nucleotide sequence: TGTGCCAGCAGCAATAAGTCCGACAGGTTGAGTCAGCCCCAGCATTTT.